This entry lists 27 T cell receptor beta chains sequenced from one sample in a study of memory CD4+ T cells and cytomegalovirus serostatus. The sort gate was single viable CD3+CD4+CD8-CD45RO+ cells for memory CD4+ T cells. The assay was immunoSEQ multiplex PCR, and TCRdb's table has in-frame clones only and misses some. The data hold about 59,000 clones, with 81% observed a single time. The sequenced material came from memory CD4+ T cells from blood. The receptors were sampled from an adult in good health and CMV-seronegative.

The chain couples TRBV19 to TRBJ2-5; TRBD2 is a possible D gene (6 bases). Trimming took off 5 bases at V and 4 bases at J, with 20 bases between the two ends. Germline V gene data show CDR1 as LNHDA and CDR2 as SQIVND (reference sequence). The CDR3 is 16 residues long. CDR3: CASSPRGRAGGETQYF. CDR3 DNA sequence: TGTGCCAGTAGTCCGCGGGGCAGGGCAGGAGGAGAGACCCAGTACTTC.

The chain combines TRBV11-3 with TRBJ1-2, with a tentative D call TRBD1 (5 bases). Trimming took 3 bases from V and 7 from J, leaving 18 bases between them. The germline gives CDR1 SGHNT, CDR2 YENEEA. The CDR3 is made up of 15 amino acids. The CDR3: CASSFRDGGLTGYTF. CDR3 DNA: TGTGCCAGCAGCTTCCGGGACGGGGGATTGACTGGCTACACCTTC. Together with reference TRBV11-3 and TRBJ1-2, the CDR3 gives the full variable domain: EAGVVQSPRYKIIEKKQPVAFWCNPISGHNTLYWYLQNLGQGPELLIRYENEEAVDDSQLPKDRFSAERLKGVDSTLKIQPAELGDSAVYLCASSFRDGGLTGYTFGSGTRLTVV.

The chain has TRBV14 and TRBJ2-3; no clear D. The CDR3 has 11 residues. The V end lost 3 bases, the J end lost 5 bases, and 3 bases lay between the germline ends. Germline loops: CDR1 SGHDN, CDR2 FVKESK. CDR3 DNA: TGTGCCAGCAGCCATGGAGATACGCAGTATTTT. Translated: CASSHGDTQYF.

The gene calls are TRBV11-2 and TRBJ1-2; D unclear. CDR3 length: 15 amino acids. The ends were cut back, 0 bases at V and 3 bases at J, with 11 bases in the middle. Germline V lookup: CDR1 SGHAT, CDR2 FQNNGV. The CDR3 reads CASSLESSAYYGYTF. The CDR3 DNA is TGTGCCAGCAGCTTAGAATCCTCTGCATACTATGGCTACACCTTC. Based on the CDR3 plus reference TRBV11-2 and TRBJ1-2, the full variable domain is EAGVAQSPRYKIIEKRQSVAFWCNPISGHATLYWYQQILGQGPKLLIQFQNNGVVDDSQLPKDRFSAERLKGVDSTLKIQPAKLEDSAVYLCASSLESSAYYGYTFGSGTRLTVV.

The chain employs TRBV6-5 and TRBJ2-5, with TRBD1 identical over 7 bases. The end of the DNA aligns better with TRBJ2-7, so the J call may be wrong. The CDR3 runs to 13 residues. CDR1 is MNHEY, CDR2 SVGAGI, per germline. CDR3: CASMGTDSYEQYF. CDR3 nucleotides: TGTGCCAGCATGGGGACAGACTCCTACGAGCAGTACTTC.

CDR3 protein: CASSLTGTSGGYGYTF. In DNA, the CDR3 is TGTGCCAGCAGCTTAACTGGGACATCTGGGGGGTATGGCTACACCTTC. The chain is built from TRBV7-3 and TRBJ1-2; D perhaps matches TRBD1 (6 bases). The CDR3 is 16 amino acids. Trimming shortened V by 0 bases and J by 5 bases, and 16 bases separated the two germline ends. The germline gives CDR1 SGHTA, CDR2 FQGTGA.

This clone occurred a few times. The chain employs TRBV5-1 and TRBJ2-1, with 9 nucleotides matching TRBD1. The CDR3 spans 17 residues. V shed 0 bases, J shed 6 bases, and the junction held 10 bases outside the gene matches. Per germline, CDR1 SGHRS and CDR2 YFSETQ. Here the CDR3 DNA reads TGCGCCAGCAGCTTGGGACTGGGGACAGGGAGGACCAATGAGCAGTTCTTC. Protein sequence: CASSLGLGTGRTNEQFF.

This chain connects TRBV27 to TRBJ2-2, with TRBD1 matching over 8 bases. The CDR3 covers 15 residues. Germline V gene data show CDR1 as MNHEY and CDR2 as SMNVEV (reference sequence). Unmatched junction bases numbered 6, after V lost 6 bases and J lost 3 bases. The CDR3 spells CASSPNRGYTGELFF. As DNA, the CDR3 is TGTGCCAGCAGCCCAAACAGGGGGTACACCGGGGAGCTGTTTTTT.

The rearrangement joins TRBV18 to TRBJ2-7; 8 bases agree with TRBD1. Germline V gene lookup returns CDR1 KGHSH and CDR2 LQKENI. The CDR3 extends over 16 amino acids. V trimming: 2 bases; J trimming: 7 bases; junction bases outside the gene matches: 13. CDR3: CASSPADRGGHGEQYF. The CDR3 region has the DNA TGTGCCAGCTCACCAGCTGACAGGGGCGGCCACGGGGAGCAGTACTTC.

V and J are TRBV10-2 and TRBJ2-3; 7 positions agree with TRBD2. Germline CDR1 WSHSY, CDR2 SAAADI. V lost 7 bases to trimming and J lost 5 bases; unmatched junction nucleotides: 6. This CDR3 has 13 amino acids. The CDR3, as DNA: TGCGCCAGCAACTCGGGAGGAGGAGATACGCAGTATTTT. This sequence encodes CASNSGGGDTQYF.

V gene TRBV28 combines with J gene TRBJ2-7; D call uncertain. Trimming cost V 5 bases and J 4 bases, with 9 bases left between them. CDR1 and CDR2 (germline): MDHEN, SYDVKM. CDR3 length: 12 residues. This CDR3 is CASSGGRYEQYF. DNA for the CDR3: TGTGCCAGCAGTGGCGGCAGATACGAGCAGTACTTC.

This chain connects TRBV4-1 to TRBJ1-5, with a possible D match to TRBD1 (6 bases). The CDR3 covers 15 residues. Germline V gives CDR1 MGHRA, CDR2 YSYEKL. With 3 bases removed from V and 7 bases from J, the gap between germline ends came to 16 bases. The CDR3 loop is CASSHVGGGGQPQHF. The CDR3 DNA reads TGCGCCAGCAGCCATGTAGGGGGGGGCGGGCAGCCCCAGCATTTT.

This chain links TRBV13 with TRBJ1-2, with D tentatively TRBD1 (5 bases). The CDR3 runs 13 residues. From germline, CDR1 is PRHDT and CDR2 FYEKMQ (reference sequence). V was pared by 6 bases and J by 3 bases, with 11 bases between. The CDR3 loop reads CASSPRGDYGYTF. In nucleotides, the CDR3 is TGTGCCAGCAGTCCTCGGGGGGACTATGGCTACACCTTC.

This clone was seen just once. V is TRBV29-1 and J is TRBJ2-7; D unresolved. This CDR3 has 11 residues. The germline gives CDR1 SQVTM, CDR2 ANQGSEA. The V gene lost 4 bases and the J gene lost 2 bases, with 6 bases spanning the gap. CDR3 bases: TGCAGCGTTGGGAACGCCTACGAGCAGTACTTC. This sequence encodes CSVGNAYEQYF.

For the CDR3, the DNA is TGTGCCAGCAGTTTGGGGGTAAACACTGAAGCTTTCTTT. Translating gives CASSLGVNTEAFF. The chain couples TRBV28 to TRBJ1-1; D perhaps matches TRBD1 (5 bases). V dropped 3 bases and J dropped 2 bases, with 7 bases sitting between them. CDR1 and CDR2 (germline): MDHEN, SYDVKM. This CDR3 region has 13 residues.

This clone has just a few counts. The chain has TRBV28 and TRBJ2-1, with D perhaps TRBD1 (6 bases). The germline CDR1 and CDR2 sequences are MDHEN and SYDVKM. The CDR3 totals 15 residues. V was shortened by 6 bases and J by 0 bases, with 12 bases between the two germline ends. CDR3 protein: CASRPDRTSYNEQFF. CDR3 nucleotides: TGTGCCAGCAGACCGGACAGAACCTCCTACAATGAGCAGTTCTTC. Supplemented by reference TRBV28 and TRBJ2-1, the full variable domain reads DVKVTQSSRYLVKRTGEKVFLECVQDMDHENMFWYRQDPGLGLRLIYFSYDVKMKEKGDIPEGYSVSREKKERFSLILESASTNQTSMYLCASRPDRTSYNEQFFGPGTRLTVL.

This rearrangement joins TRBV15 to TRBJ2-1; 11 positions agree with TRBD1. Germline assignment: CDR1 LNHNV and CDR2 YYDKDF (reference sequence). The ends lost 1 base at V and 8 bases at J; junction bases unmatched: 4. The CDR3 covers 15 residues. The CDR3, as DNA: TGTGCCACCAGCAGAGTAGGACAGGGGGCTTATGAGCAGTTCTTC. Encoded protein: CATSRVGQGAYEQFF.

J is TRBJ2-3 and V is TRBV5-1; 13 bases match TRBD2. Germline V gene sequence: CDR1 SGHRS, CDR2 YFSETQ. This CDR3 region has 16 residues. Trimming removed 4 bases from V and 1 base from J; junction bases left unmatched: 3. The CDR3 protein is CASSRTSGSRTDTQYF. DNA for the CDR3: TGCGCCAGCAGCCGGACTAGCGGGAGTCGCACAGATACGCAGTATTTT.

The J gene is TRBJ1-2, the V gene TRBV6-1; TRBD1 aligns across 12 bases. Germline V gene sequence: CDR1 MNHNS, CDR2 SASEGT. The CDR3 is made up of 15 amino acids. The junction had 12 bases not matched to a gene; V was cut back by 8 bases and J by 8 bases. The CDR3 protein is CASLPAGTGGIGYTF. CDR3 bases: TGTGCCAGCTTACCTGCCGGGACAGGGGGCATCGGCTACACCTTC.

This chain uses TRBV9 with TRBJ1-4, with 7 bases matching TRBD1. The trim removed 3 bases at V and 5 bases at J, leaving 4 bases unmatched. CDR1 is SGDLS, CDR2 YYNGEE, per germline. The CDR3 has 14 amino acids. This CDR3 reads CASSERGQNEKLFF. The CDR3 bases are TGTGCCAGCAGCGAGAGGGGACAGAATGAAAAACTGTTTTTT.

This rearrangement joins TRBV2 to TRBJ1-5; D ambiguous. In germline, CDR1 is SNHLY, CDR2 FYNNEI. The CDR3 runs to 14 residues. Deletions cut 6 bases from V and 5 bases from J, with 14 bases between. The CDR3 loop reads CASSLLAGDQPQHF. The CDR3 DNA reads as TGTGCCAGCAGCCTCCTGGCAGGAGATCAGCCCCAGCATTTT. The whole variable domain, filled in from reference TRBV2 and TRBJ1-5, reads EPEVTQTPSHQVTQMGQEVILRCVPISNHLYFYWYRQILGQKVEFLVSFYNNEISEKSEIFDDQFSVERPDGSNFTLKIRSTKLEDSAMYFCASSLLAGDQPQHFGDGTRLSIL.

This chain links TRBV7-3 with TRBJ2-1; D is uncertain. Germline values: CDR1 SGHTA, CDR2 FQGTGA. The CDR3 covers 13 residues. V was shortened by 0 bases and J by 8 bases, with 8 bases between the two germline ends. The CDR3 nucleotides are TGTGCCAGCAGCTTAACGGGTCAGGATGAGCAGTTCTTC. This gives the protein CASSLTGQDEQFF.

V and J are TRBV7-9 and TRBJ2-1; 9 positions match TRBD2. V was pared by 1 base and J by 13 bases, with 8 bases of the junction left unmatched. This CDR3 has 14 residues. Looked up from germline, CDR1 is SEHNR and CDR2 is FQNEAQ (reference sequence). CDR3 DNA sequence: TGTGCCAGCAGCTTAGAAGTTAGCGGGAGCCCCCAGTTCTTC. Protein: CASSLEVSGSPQFF.

V gene TRBV7-9 combines with J gene TRBJ2-7, with 12 bases fitting TRBD1. J lost 3 bases, V lost 7 bases, and 10 bases had no gene match. The CDR3 covers 16 residues. The germline V gene encodes CDR1 SEHNR and CDR2 FQNEAQ (reference sequence). The CDR3 coding sequence is TGTGCCAGCACCCTGCGGGGGACAGGGGGCCTCTACGAGCAGTACTTC. Residues: CASTLRGTGGLYEQYF.

The chain links TRBV30 to TRBJ2-7, with D perhaps TRBD2 (6 bases). The germline V gene encodes CDR1 GTSNPN and CDR2 SVGIG (reference sequence). The CDR3 loop spans 15 amino acids. V was clipped by 2 bases and J by 4 bases, with 18 bases between them. The CDR3 sequence: CAWSPGLPRQYEQYF. As DNA, the CDR3 is TGTGCCTGGAGTCCGGGACTCCCCCGCCAATACGAGCAGTACTTC.

The sample holds a few counts of this clone. The genes are TRBV11-2 and TRBJ2-7, with 12 positions matching TRBD2. The CDR3 runs to 18 residues. The germline gives CDR1 SGHAT, CDR2 FQNNGV. V lost 3 bases to trimming and J lost 2 bases; unmatched junction nucleotides: 11. The CDR3 is CASSFVRLAGDPTYEQYF. CDR3 coding DNA: TGTGCCAGCAGCTTTGTGCGACTAGCGGGAGACCCCACCTACGAGCAGTACTTC.

The gene calls are TRBV18 and TRBJ1-2, with 7 bases lining up with TRBD1. The ends lost 2 bases at V and 6 bases at J; junction bases unmatched: 3. Germline CDR1 KGHSH, CDR2 LQKENI. CDR3 size: 13 residues. CDR3 region: CASSPRQGDGYTF. DNA for the CDR3: TGTGCCAGCTCACCAAGACAGGGAGATGGCTACACCTTC.